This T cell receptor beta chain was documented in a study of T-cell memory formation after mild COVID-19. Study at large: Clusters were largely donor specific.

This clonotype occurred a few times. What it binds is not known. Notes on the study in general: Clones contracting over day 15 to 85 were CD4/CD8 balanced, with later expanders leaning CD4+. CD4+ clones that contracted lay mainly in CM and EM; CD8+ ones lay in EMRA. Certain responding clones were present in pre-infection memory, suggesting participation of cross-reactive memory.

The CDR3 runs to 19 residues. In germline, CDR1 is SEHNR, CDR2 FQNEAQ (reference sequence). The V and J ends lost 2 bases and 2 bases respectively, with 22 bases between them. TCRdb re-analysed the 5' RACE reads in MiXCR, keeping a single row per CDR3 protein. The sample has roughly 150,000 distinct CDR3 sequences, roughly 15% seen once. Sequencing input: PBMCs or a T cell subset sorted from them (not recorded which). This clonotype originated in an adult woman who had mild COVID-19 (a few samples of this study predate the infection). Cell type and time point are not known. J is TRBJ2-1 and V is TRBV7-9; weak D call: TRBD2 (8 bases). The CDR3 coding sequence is TGTGCCAGCAGCTTATGGGACAGCCAAATAGCGGGACCCTACAATGAGCAGTTCTTC. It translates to CASSLWDSQIAGPYNEQFF.